Described below is a single T cell receptor beta chain sequence and its context. Authors' methods: Quantification of nucleated cells was approximated via reference gene primer amplification. TCRdb's table, derived via immunoSEQ multiplex PCR, lists solely in-frame clones and lacks some. V, J and clone size are taken as reported in that table, and D and trimming were inferred from the DNA itself. The sample includes under 150,000 clones, around nine tenths of them seen just once. The germline V and J ends were trimmed by 1 base and 14 bases, with 12 bases remaining between them. Germline CDR1 reads LGHNA; CDR2 reads YSLEER. CDR3 length: 13 residues. These data come from a study of blood T cell repertoires in COVID-19. The wider study: Researchers got acute and convalescent COVID-19 samples from the United States, Italy and Spain. In each case, the material was cDNA or gDNA derived from T cells, B-cell-depleted T cells, or PBMCs.

Sequenced input: peripheral blood. V gene TRBV4-3 combines with J gene TRBJ1-6, with D perhaps matching TRBD1 (5 bases). The clonotype was recovered from a human donor with active COVID-19. The donor label of this sample is uncertain. The CDR3 nucleotides are TGCGCCAGCAGCCAAGTGTCGGGGACTTCCCTCCACTTT. Its translation is CASSQVSGTSLHF.